This T cell receptor (beta chain) was retrieved from a study of T cell clonotyping in hematopoietic cell transplantation. Study-wide context: Pretransplant recipient samples were taken after cytoreduction.

The CDR3 covers 14 residues. Trimming shortened V by 0 bases and J by 4 bases, and 7 bases separated the two germline ends. Germline V gives CDR1 SGHRS, CDR2 YFSETQ. The method was immunoSEQ multiplex PCR; TCRdb's version includes in-frame clones alone and lacks a portion of them. Counted here are 25,000 to 30,000 clones, roughly 84% occurring once; the ten biggest clones make up about 1.8%. Study-level points and caveats: At the given depth, recipient repertoires were over 95% de novo clonotypes. After transplant, recipient diversity fell while pathologically expanded clonotypes grew through day 180. Higher Inverse Simpson Index values in graft donor and pretransplant recipient predicted broader posttransplant TCR diversity.

To note about this clone: The antigen remains undetermined.

Stated time point: recipient sample about 28 days before transplant, after cytoreduction. Sequenced material: peripheral blood mononuclear cells, taken before stem cell transplant. The receptor's source is a man aged 35 to 55 with acute myeloid leukemia. Some clones in this sample may be carry-over from other donors' samples. The gene calls are TRBV5-1 and TRBJ2-2; possibly TRBD2 for D (5 bases). The CDR3 region is CASSLGGSTGELFF. The CDR3 DNA is TGCGCCAGCAGCTTGGGAGGGTCCACCGGGGAGCTGTTTTTT.